This TCR beta chain was recovered during a study of blood T cell repertoires in COVID-19. On the study more broadly: Acute and convalescent COVID-19 samples came from the United States, Italy and Spain. PBMCs, B-cell-depleted T cells, or T cells were the source of the cDNA or gDNA that made up the material.

The germline CDR1 and CDR2 sequences are LGHDT and YNNKEL (reference sequence). Unmatched junction bases numbered 11, after V lost 4 bases and J lost 0 bases. The CDR3 has 18 amino acids. Original data processing: It was from reference gene primer amplification that nucleated cell counts were estimated. Assay: immunoSEQ multiplex PCR; the TCRdb copy retains only in-frame clones and omits some. Clonal size and the V and J genes are those of that table, whereas D and trimming came from the DNA. The sample holds approximately 30,000 clones, around nine tenths seen once. This chain uses TRBV3-1 (or the pseudogene TRBV3-2) with TRBJ2-3; 9 positions agree with TRBD2. Sequenced material: peripheral blood. The sequence was collected from a human donor in a cohort sampled during active COVID-19. CDR3 nucleotide sequence: TGTGCCAGCAGCCCCAAGACAGCGGGGGGCACTAGCACAGATACGCAGTATTTT. Translating it yields CASSPKTAGGTSTDTQYF.